This T cell receptor (beta chain) was identified in a study of spatial heterogeneity in lung cancer. Time point here: sample taken at primary tumor resection. Sequencing of whole RNA from tumor, nontumor lung or frozen PBMC involved no sorting. Deletions cut 2 bases from V and 2 bases from J, with 13 bases between. The CDR3 extends over 16 amino acids. In germline, CDR1 is SGHTS, CDR2 YDEGEE. All TCR cDNA molecules were individually tagged with a unique molecular identifier. TCRdb reprocessed the 5' RACE reads with MiXCR, giving one entry per CDR3 protein. The sample yields tens of thousands of distinct CDR3 sequences, about an eighth seen once. At least ten counts were recorded for this clonotype.

This rearrangement joins TRBV5-8 to TRBJ1-4; D is unresolved. This sequence originates from a male donor with early-stage non-small cell lung cancer. The sample consisted of PBMCs, taken at surgery. The CDR3 is CASSFGSISTNEKLFF. For the CDR3, the DNA is TGTGCCAGCAGCTTTGGAAGCATATCCACTAATGAAAAACTGTTTTTT. The entire variable domain, with the rest obtained from reference TRBV5-8 and TRBJ1-4, is as follows: EAGVTQSPTHLIKTRGQQATLRCSPISGHTSVYWYQQALGLGLQFLLWYDEGEERNRGNFPPRFSGRQFPNYSSELNVNALELEDSALYLCASSFGSISTNEKLFFGSGTQLSVL.